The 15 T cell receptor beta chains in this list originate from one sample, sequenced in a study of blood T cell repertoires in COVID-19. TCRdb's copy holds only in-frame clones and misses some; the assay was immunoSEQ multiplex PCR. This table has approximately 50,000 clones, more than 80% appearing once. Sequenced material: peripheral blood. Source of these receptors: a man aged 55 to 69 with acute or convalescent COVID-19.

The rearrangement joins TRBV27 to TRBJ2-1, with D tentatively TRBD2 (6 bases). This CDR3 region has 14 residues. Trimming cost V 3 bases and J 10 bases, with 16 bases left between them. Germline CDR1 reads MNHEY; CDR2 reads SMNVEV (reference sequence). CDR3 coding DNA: TGTGCCAGCAGTTTGGTGGGAGGAGATATGGAGCAGTTCTTC. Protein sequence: CASSLVGGDMEQFF.

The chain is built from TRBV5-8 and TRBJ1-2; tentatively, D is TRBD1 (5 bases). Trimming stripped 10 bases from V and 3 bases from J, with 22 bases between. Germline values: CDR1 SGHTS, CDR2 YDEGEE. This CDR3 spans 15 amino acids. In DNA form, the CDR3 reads TGTGCCGCGGCCGACGGGCTACGGGGGTACTATGGCTACACCTTC. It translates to CAAADGLRGYYGYTF.

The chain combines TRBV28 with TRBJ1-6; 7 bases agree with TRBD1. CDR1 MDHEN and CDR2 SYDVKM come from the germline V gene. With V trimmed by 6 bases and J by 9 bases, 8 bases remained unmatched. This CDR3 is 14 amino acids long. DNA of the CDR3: TGTGCCAGCAGCCCCCAGGGGGTTGGTTCACCCCTCCACTTT. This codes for CASSPQGVGSPLHF.

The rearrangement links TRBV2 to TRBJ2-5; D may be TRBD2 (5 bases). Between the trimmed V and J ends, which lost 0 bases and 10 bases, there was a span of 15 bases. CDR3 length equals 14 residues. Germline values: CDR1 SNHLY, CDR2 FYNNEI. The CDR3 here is CASSEAGASPGQYF. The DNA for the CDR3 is TGTGCCAGCAGTGAAGCTGGCGCTAGCCCGGGCCAGTACTTC.

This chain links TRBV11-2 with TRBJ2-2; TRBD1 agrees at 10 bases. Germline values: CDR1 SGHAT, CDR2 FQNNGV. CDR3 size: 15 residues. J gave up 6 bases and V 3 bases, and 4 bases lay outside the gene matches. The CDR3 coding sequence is TGTGCCAGCAGCTTTGACAGGGGGCACCCCGGGGAGCTGTTTTTT. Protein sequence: CASSFDRGHPGELFF.

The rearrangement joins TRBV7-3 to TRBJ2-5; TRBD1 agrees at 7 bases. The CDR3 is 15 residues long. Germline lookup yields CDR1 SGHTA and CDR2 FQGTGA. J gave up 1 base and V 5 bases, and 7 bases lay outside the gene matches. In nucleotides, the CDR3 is TGTGCCAGCAGCCTATTCGGGACAGCCCAAGAGACCCAGTACTTC. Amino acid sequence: CASSLFGTAQETQYF.

Here the CDR3 DNA reads TGTGCCAGTAGTATAACGCGGACAGGTATTCCTACGCAGCAGTACTTC. Translating it yields CASSITRTGIPTQQYF. This chain joins TRBV19 and TRBJ2-7; 7 bases map to TRBD1. The germline V gene encodes CDR1 LNHDA and CDR2 SQIVND (reference sequence). The CDR3 contains 16 residues. J gave up 8 bases and V 2 bases, and 15 bases lay outside the gene matches.

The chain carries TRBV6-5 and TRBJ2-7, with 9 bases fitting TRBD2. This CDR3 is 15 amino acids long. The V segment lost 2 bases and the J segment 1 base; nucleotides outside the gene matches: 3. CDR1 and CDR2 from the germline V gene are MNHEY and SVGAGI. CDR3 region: CASSYTTSGSYEQYF. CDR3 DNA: TGTGCCAGCAGTTACACGACTAGCGGATCCTACGAGCAGTACTTC.

CDR3 bases: TGTGCCAGCAGCCCCAGCGGGAGGTCGACCCAGTACTTC. It is translated as CASSPSGRSTQYF. This chain links TRBV14 with TRBJ2-5; 9 bases fit TRBD2. Germline values: CDR1 SGHDN, CDR2 FVKESK. Trimming took 4 bases from V and 7 from J; bases not matched to a gene: 4. The CDR3 has 13 residues.

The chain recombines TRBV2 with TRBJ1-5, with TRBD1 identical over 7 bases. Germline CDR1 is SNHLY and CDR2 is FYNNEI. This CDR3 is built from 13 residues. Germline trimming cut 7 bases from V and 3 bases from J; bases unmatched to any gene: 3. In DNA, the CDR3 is TGTGCCAGCACAGGGGGGTACAATCAGCCCCAGCATTTT. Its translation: CASTGGYNQPQHF.

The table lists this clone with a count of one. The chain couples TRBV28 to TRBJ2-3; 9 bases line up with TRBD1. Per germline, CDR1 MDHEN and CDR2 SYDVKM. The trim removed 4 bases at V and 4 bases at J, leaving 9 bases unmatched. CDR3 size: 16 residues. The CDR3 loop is CASSSDRGSQADTQYF. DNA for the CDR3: TGTGCCAGCAGTTCGGACAGGGGATCTCAGGCAGATACGCAGTATTTT. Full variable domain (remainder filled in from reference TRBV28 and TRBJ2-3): DVKVTQSSRYLVKRTGEKVFLECVQDMDHENMFWYRQDPGLGLRLIYFSYDVKMKEKGDIPEGYSVSREKKERFSLILESASTNQTSMYLCASSSDRGSQADTQYFGPGTRLTVL.

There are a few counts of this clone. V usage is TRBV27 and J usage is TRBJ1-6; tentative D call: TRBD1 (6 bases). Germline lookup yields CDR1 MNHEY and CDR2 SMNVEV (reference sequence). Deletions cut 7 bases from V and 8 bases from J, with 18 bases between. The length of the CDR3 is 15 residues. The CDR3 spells CASKHAQGSDSPLHF. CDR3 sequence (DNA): TGTGCCAGCAAACACGCACAGGGCTCTGATTCACCCCTCCACTTT.

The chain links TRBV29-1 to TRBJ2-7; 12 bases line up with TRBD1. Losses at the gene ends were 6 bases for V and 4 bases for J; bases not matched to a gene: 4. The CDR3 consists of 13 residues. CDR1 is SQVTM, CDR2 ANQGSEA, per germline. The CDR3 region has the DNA TGCAGCGTGGGGACAGGGGGCGAGTACGAGCAGTACTTC. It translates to CSVGTGGEYEQYF.

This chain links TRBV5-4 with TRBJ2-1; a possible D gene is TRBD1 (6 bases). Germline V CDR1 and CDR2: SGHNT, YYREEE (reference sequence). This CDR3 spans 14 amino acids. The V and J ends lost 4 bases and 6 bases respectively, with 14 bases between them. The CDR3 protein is CASSHAGESNEQFF. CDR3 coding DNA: TGTGCCAGCAGCCACGCAGGGGAGAGCAATGAGCAGTTCTTC.

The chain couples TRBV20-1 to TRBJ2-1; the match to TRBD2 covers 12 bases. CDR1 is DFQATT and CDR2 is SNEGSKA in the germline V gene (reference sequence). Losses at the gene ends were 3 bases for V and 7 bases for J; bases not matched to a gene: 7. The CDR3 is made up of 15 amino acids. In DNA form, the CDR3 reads TGCAGTGCTAGTAAGGGTGGACTAGCGGGAAATGAGCAGTTCTTC. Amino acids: CSASKGGLAGNEQFF.